Listed below are T cell receptor beta chains from one sample, sequenced in a study of CD8+CD57+ T cells in acquired aplastic anemia. TCRdb processed the reads anew with MiXCR; each CDR3 protein has one entry. There are 150,000 to 200,000 distinct CDR3 sequences in the sample; 45% to 60% occur only once, and over 10% lies in the top ten. Sequencing input: sorted CD4+, CD8+, or CD8+CD57+ T cells (not recorded which) from PBMCs. These TCRs come from a human donor with aplastic anemia. Both conserved end residues are part of each CDR3. Fields, in order: J gene, clone size, V gene, D gene, CDR3 DNA, CDR3 protein. D genes are given only for firm matches. Clone size is not always given. Where it is, it says once, few, many or a class for expanded clones.

J gene: TRBJ2-7
clone size: NA
V gene: TRBV4-1
D gene: TRBD1
CDR3 DNA: TGCGCCAGCAGCCAAACGGGGACAGGGGTCGAGCAGTACTTC
CDR3 protein: CASSQTGTGVEQYF

J gene: TRBJ2-2
clone size: NA
V gene: TRBV7-6
D gene: NA
CDR3 DNA: TGTGCCAGCAGCTTTCTTGATCCCGGGGAGCTGTTTTTT
CDR3 protein: CASSFLDPGELFF

J gene: TRBJ1-4
clone size: NA
V gene: TRBV6-2/TRBV6-3
D gene: TRBD1
CDR3 DNA: TGTGCCAGCAGTTACACCAGGGGGGGCGCGACGAGGATACAGTTGACTAATGAAAAACTGTTTTTT
CDR3 protein: CASSYTRGGATRIQLTNEKLFF

J gene: TRBJ2-7
clone size: NA
V gene: TRBV12-3/TRBV12-4
D gene: NA
CDR3 DNA: TGTGCCAGCAGTGGGGTAGGGCTCTCCATTTTCTTC
CDR3 protein: CASSGVGLSIFF

J gene: TRBJ2-5
clone size: many
V gene: TRBV20-1
D gene: NA
CDR3 DNA: TGCAGTGCCACCACCGGGACCAAGGGAGAGACCCAGTACTTC
CDR3 protein: CSATTGTKGETQYF

J gene: TRBJ2-2
clone size: NA
V gene: TRBV5-5
D gene: TRBD1
CDR3 DNA: TGTGCCAGCCTGAGACAGGGAACGAACACCGGGGAGCTGTTTTTT
CDR3 protein: CASLRQGTNTGELFF

J gene: TRBJ1-4
clone size: NA
V gene: TRBV10-1
D gene: NA
CDR3 DNA: TGCGCCTCCGGTGAAAAACTGTTTTTT
CDR3 protein: CASGEKLFF

J gene: TRBJ2-5
clone size: few
V gene: TRBV5-1
D gene: NA
CDR3 DNA: TGCGCCAGCAGCTGGAACCAAGAGACCCAGTACTTC
CDR3 protein: CASSWNQETQYF

J gene: TRBJ1-1
clone size: NA
V gene: TRBV19
D gene: NA
CDR3 DNA: TGTGCCAGTAGTATTTTCCTGAACACTGAAGCTTTCTTT
CDR3 protein: CASSIFLNTEAFF

J gene: TRBJ1-5
clone size: many
V gene: TRBV6-5
D gene: NA
CDR3 DNA: TGTGCCAGCAGTTACTCAGGCAGGGATCAGCCCCAGCATTTT
CDR3 protein: CASSYSGRDQPQHF

J gene: TRBJ2-7
clone size: once
V gene: TRBV29-1
D gene: TRBD1
CDR3 DNA: TGCAGCGTTGAACAGCAGGGGGCCTACGAGCAGTACTTC
CDR3 protein: CSVEQQGAYEQYF

J gene: TRBJ2-1
clone size: many
V gene: TRBV2
D gene: NA
CDR3 DNA: TGTGCCAGCAGTGAAGTTGGTTCGGTAGTCAATGAGCAGTTCTTC
CDR3 protein: CASSEVGSVVNEQFF

J gene: TRBJ2-1
clone size: NA
V gene: TRBV10-2
D gene: NA
CDR3 DNA: TGCGCCAGCAGTGAGGAGCTCCACTCAACGGGTGAGCAGTTCTTC
CDR3 protein: CASSEELHSTGEQFF

J gene: TRBJ2-7
clone size: NA
V gene: TRBV20-1
D gene: TRBD1
CDR3 DNA: TGCAGTGCTATGCGGGACAGGGGGAACGAGCAGTACTTC
CDR3 protein: CSAMRDRGNEQYF

J gene: TRBJ1-1
clone size: once
V gene: TRBV28
D gene: TRBD1
CDR3 DNA: TGTGCCAGCAGTCACGGACAGGGGGCGGTAACTGAAGCTTTCTTT
CDR3 protein: CASSHGQGAVTEAFF

J gene: TRBJ1-2
clone size: many
V gene: TRBV5-1
D gene: TRBD1
CDR3 DNA: TGCGCCAGCAGCCCACAGGGGGCGCGGGACTATGGCTACACCTTC
CDR3 protein: CASSPQGARDYGYTF

J gene: TRBJ1-2
clone size: few
V gene: TRBV15
D gene: NA
CDR3 DNA: TGTGCCACCAGCAGAGATGAGGGCAGCTATGGCTACACCTTC
CDR3 protein: CATSRDEGSYGYTF

J gene: TRBJ2-3
clone size: many
V gene: TRBV20-1
D gene: TRBD2
CDR3 DNA: TGCAGTGCCTTTAGCGGGGGGCCGGGGGATACGCAGTATTTT
CDR3 protein: CSAFSGGPGDTQYF

J gene: TRBJ2-7
clone size: NA
V gene: TRBV29-1
D gene: TRBD1
CDR3 DNA: TGTACCTCTCCCTGGGACAGGGGTAGCCTCGAGCAGTACTTC
CDR3 protein: CTSPWDRGSLEQYF

J gene: TRBJ1-2
clone size: NA
V gene: TRBV19
D gene: NA
CDR3 DNA: TGTGCCAGTAGTCGTTCGGGGGATGACTATGGCTACACCTTC
CDR3 protein: CASSRSGDDYGYTF

J gene: TRBJ2-7
clone size: NA
V gene: TRBV20-1
D gene: NA
CDR3 DNA: TGCAGTGCTAGAATCGACAGCTACGAGCAGTACTTC
CDR3 protein: CSARIDSYEQYF

J gene: TRBJ2-2
clone size: many
V gene: TRBV12-3/TRBV12-4
D gene: TRBD1
CDR3 DNA: TGTGCCAGCAGCTCCGACAGGGGAGACACCGGGGAGCTGTTTTTT
CDR3 protein: CASSSDRGDTGELFF

J gene: TRBJ2-5
clone size: NA
V gene: TRBV7-9
D gene: TRBD2
CDR3 DNA: TGTGCCAGCAGCTTACCGCTAGCGGGAGGAGAGACCCAGTACTTC
CDR3 protein: CASSLPLAGGETQYF

J gene: TRBJ1-4
clone size: NA
V gene: TRBV11-1
D gene: NA
CDR3 DNA: TGTGCCAGCAGCTCTAAGGGTCCTTCAACTAATGAAAAACTGTTTTTT
CDR3 protein: CASSSKGPSTNEKLFF

J gene: TRBJ1-1
clone size: few
V gene: TRBV29-1
D gene: TRBD1
CDR3 DNA: TGCAGCGTTGTGGAGGGGGCCACTGAAGCTTTCTTT
CDR3 protein: CSVVEGATEAFF

J gene: TRBJ1-2
clone size: NA
V gene: TRBV4-3
D gene: NA
CDR3 DNA: TGCGCCAGCAGCCAAGCGACAGACAACTATGGCTACACCTTC
CDR3 protein: CASSQATDNYGYTF

J gene: TRBJ2-1
clone size: NA
V gene: TRBV19
D gene: NA
CDR3 DNA: TGTGCCAGTAGTCTCCAGGCAAGGGGTGAGCAGTTCTTC
CDR3 protein: CASSLQARGEQFF

J gene: TRBJ2-3
clone size: NA
V gene: TRBV7-8
D gene: NA
CDR3 DNA: TGTGCCAGCAGCCCCCAGGCCACAGATACGCAGTATTTT
CDR3 protein: CASSPQATDTQYF

J gene: TRBJ2-5
clone size: NA
V gene: TRBV10-1
D gene: NA
CDR3 DNA: TGCGCCAGCAGTGAAAATGAGGGAACTGAATGGGAGACCCAGTACTTC
CDR3 protein: CASSENEGTEWETQYF

J gene: TRBJ2-7
clone size: many
V gene: TRBV5-1
D gene: TRBD1
CDR3 DNA: TGCGCCAGCAGCTTCCCGGGACAGGGTCCCTACGAGCAGTACTTC
CDR3 protein: CASSFPGQGPYEQYF

J gene: TRBJ1-2
clone size: NA
V gene: TRBV11-1
D gene: NA
CDR3 DNA: TGTGCCAGCAGCTCACCTGGGAAAGCATCTAACTATGGCTACACCTTC
CDR3 protein: CASSSPGKASNYGYTF

J gene: TRBJ1-6
clone size: once
V gene: TRBV10-3
D gene: NA
CDR3 DNA: TGTGCCATCAGTGAGGCGGCTTCACCCCTCCACTTT
CDR3 protein: CAISEAASPLHF

J gene: TRBJ2-2
clone size: many
V gene: TRBV6-1
D gene: NA
CDR3 DNA: TGTGCCAGCAGTATCAACCCGAACACCGGGGAGCTGTTTTTT
CDR3 protein: CASSINPNTGELFF

J gene: TRBJ2-5
clone size: few
V gene: TRBV7-3
D gene: NA
CDR3 DNA: TGTGCCAGCAGCTTAACCCAGTACTTC
CDR3 protein: CASSLTQYF

J gene: TRBJ2-5
clone size: NA
V gene: TRBV18
D gene: NA
CDR3 DNA: TGTGCCAGCTCACCAAAGCAAGAGATCCAGTACTTC
CDR3 protein: CASSPKQEIQYF

J gene: TRBJ1-1
clone size: NA
V gene: TRBV2
D gene: NA
CDR3 DNA: TGTGCCAGCAGTCAGGATAATACTGAAGCTTTCTTT
CDR3 protein: CASSQDNTEAFF

J gene: TRBJ2-7
clone size: many
V gene: TRBV25-1
D gene: NA
CDR3 DNA: TGTGCCAGCAGTGGGGACGTGTACGAGCAGTACTTC
CDR3 protein: CASSGDVYEQYF

J gene: TRBJ2-1
clone size: many
V gene: TRBV2
D gene: TRBD2
CDR3 DNA: TGTGCCAGCAGTGAAGCGTTAACCGGGACTAGCTTCGATGAGCAGTTCTTC
CDR3 protein: CASSEALTGTSFDEQFF

J gene: TRBJ2-4
clone size: NA
V gene: TRBV5-1
D gene: NA
CDR3 DNA: TGCGCCAGCAGCGGGGGGGCGCAAAACATTCAGTACTTC
CDR3 protein: CASSGGAQNIQYF

J gene: TRBJ2-3
clone size: many
V gene: TRBV19
D gene: TRBD2
CDR3 DNA: TGTGCCAGTAGGCCCCTTGGGACTAGCGGGGAGGGAGATACGCAGTATTTT
CDR3 protein: CASRPLGTSGEGDTQYF

J gene: TRBJ1-6
clone size: NA
V gene: TRBV20-1
D gene: NA
CDR3 DNA: TGCAGTGCTAGCAAGGAGAGCTCCTATAATTCACCCCTCCACTTT
CDR3 protein: CSASKESSYNSPLHF

J gene: TRBJ2-7
clone size: few
V gene: TRBV7-9
D gene: TRBD1
CDR3 DNA: TGTGCCAGCAGTCCCGGGACAGGCTACGAGCAGTACTTC
CDR3 protein: CASSPGTGYEQYF

J gene: TRBJ2-7
clone size: many
V gene: TRBV5-6
D gene: NA
CDR3 DNA: TGTGCCAGCCGAACCCGGGACGGGCCCTACGAGCAGTACTTC
CDR3 protein: CASRTRDGPYEQYF

J gene: TRBJ1-2
clone size: NA
V gene: TRBV7-9
D gene: NA
CDR3 DNA: TGTGCCAGCAGCCCCCCCCGGAGCTATGGCTACACCTTC
CDR3 protein: CASSPPRSYGYTF

J gene: TRBJ2-1
clone size: NA
V gene: TRBV2
D gene: NA
CDR3 DNA: TGTGCCAGCTTAGTTCGGCCCCTCTACAATGAGCAGTTCTTC
CDR3 protein: CASLVRPLYNEQFF

J gene: TRBJ1-5
clone size: many
V gene: TRBV6-1
D gene: NA
CDR3 DNA: TGTGCCAGCAGGTTGAAAGGACAGCCCCAGCATTTT
CDR3 protein: CASRLKGQPQHF

J gene: TRBJ1-4
clone size: NA
V gene: TRBV25-1
D gene: TRBD1
CDR3 DNA: TGTGCCAGCAGTAACACAGGGGGCTCTGCTAATGAAAAACTGTTTTTT
CDR3 protein: CASSNTGGSANEKLFF

J gene: TRBJ2-7
clone size: NA
V gene: TRBV15
D gene: NA
CDR3 DNA: TGTGCCACCAGCAGAGCCAACAGGGTCGACGAGCAGTACTTC
CDR3 protein: CATSRANRVDEQYF

J gene: TRBJ1-6
clone size: once
V gene: TRBV3-1
D gene: NA
CDR3 DNA: TGTGCCAGCAGACCGGACAGCTCGGCGCCCCTCCACTTT
CDR3 protein: CASRPDSSAPLHF

J gene: TRBJ1-5
clone size: many
V gene: TRBV4-2
D gene: TRBD1
CDR3 DNA: TGTGCCAGCAGCGAAGGACAGGAAAGTTCGGGCAATCAGCCCCAGCATTTT
CDR3 protein: CASSEGQESSGNQPQHF

J gene: TRBJ2-3
clone size: many
V gene: TRBV11-2
D gene: NA
CDR3 DNA: TGTGCCAGCAGCTTAGTCTCCCGGAGCACAGATACGCAGTATTTT
CDR3 protein: CASSLVSRSTDTQYF

J gene: TRBJ2-7
clone size: NA
V gene: TRBV24-1
D gene: TRBD1
CDR3 DNA: TGTGCCACCAGTGATTGGGACAGCTACGAGCAGTACTTC
CDR3 protein: CATSDWDSYEQYF

J gene: TRBJ2-3
clone size: NA
V gene: TRBV11-2
D gene: TRBD1
CDR3 DNA: TGTGCCAGCAGCCCAAGCGGGACAGGGATAAATACGCAGTATTTT
CDR3 protein: CASSPSGTGINTQYF

J gene: TRBJ2-5
clone size: many
V gene: TRBV6-4
D gene: NA
CDR3 DNA: TGTGCCAGCAGTGACTCTTGTGAGGACCCAAACCAAGAGACCCAGTACTTC
CDR3 protein: CASSDSCEDPNQETQYF

J gene: TRBJ2-6
clone size: many
V gene: TRBV29-1
D gene: NA
CDR3 DNA: TGCAGCGTTGAAGAAAGTCCTGGGGCCAACGTCCTGACTTTC
CDR3 protein: CSVEESPGANVLTF

J gene: TRBJ2-7
clone size: few
V gene: TRBV10-3
D gene: NA
CDR3 DNA: TGTGCCACGCGGGCCCCCGCCTACGAGCAGTACTTC
CDR3 protein: CATRAPAYEQYF

J gene: TRBJ1-6
clone size: once
V gene: TRBV7-6
D gene: TRBD1
CDR3 DNA: TGTGCCAGCAGCCCCCGGGACAGCCTTTCACCCCTCCACTTT
CDR3 protein: CASSPRDSLSPLHF

J gene: TRBJ2-5
clone size: few
V gene: TRBV7-8
D gene: TRBD1
CDR3 DNA: TGTGCCAGCAGCCCTGCCGGGACAGGACTCCAAGAGACCCAGTACTTC
CDR3 protein: CASSPAGTGLQETQYF

J gene: TRBJ2-3
clone size: NA
V gene: TRBV2
D gene: NA
CDR3 DNA: TGTGCCAGCGGACTGGGTCTGTTCACGCAGTATTTT
CDR3 protein: CASGLGLFTQYF

J gene: TRBJ2-5
clone size: NA
V gene: TRBV3-1
D gene: TRBD2
CDR3 DNA: TGTGCCAGCAGCCAAGATTTCCGGCTAGCGGGGTACCAAGAGACCCAGTACTTC
CDR3 protein: CASSQDFRLAGYQETQYF